This TCR beta chain was profiled in a study of control samples from healthy donors and cancer patients. The V gene's germline CDR1 is SNHLY and CDR2 FYNNEI. The V gene lost 6 bases and the J gene lost 1 base, with 9 bases spanning the gap. This CDR3 contains 13 residues. TCRdb keeps only in-frame clones here, not all; method: immunoSEQ multiplex PCR. The data hold around 250,000 clones, with approximately 80% observed a single time. Input material: PBMCs. This receptor was taken from a woman aged 60-70 years with lung cancer. This sequence joins TRBV2 and TRBJ1-1; the D is unclear. CDR3 sequence (DNA): TGTGCCAGCAGCGCGGATTCGAACACTGAAGCTTTCTTT. Protein product: CASSADSNTEAFF.